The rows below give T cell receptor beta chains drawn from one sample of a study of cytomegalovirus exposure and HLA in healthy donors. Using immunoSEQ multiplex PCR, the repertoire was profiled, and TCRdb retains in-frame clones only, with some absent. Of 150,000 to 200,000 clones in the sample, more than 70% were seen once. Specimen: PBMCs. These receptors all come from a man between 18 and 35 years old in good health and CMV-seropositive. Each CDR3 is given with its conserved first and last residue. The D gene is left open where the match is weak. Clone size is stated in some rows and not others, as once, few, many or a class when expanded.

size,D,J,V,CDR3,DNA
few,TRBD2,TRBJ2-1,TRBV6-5,CASSYTSGTYNEQFF,TGTGCCAGCAGTTACACTAGCGGGACCTACAATGAGCAGTTCTTC
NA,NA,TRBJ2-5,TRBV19,CASSVWDGRDGSVEETQYF,TGTGCCAGTAGTGTTTGGGATGGGAGAGACGGGTCTGTTGAAGAGACCCAGTACTTC
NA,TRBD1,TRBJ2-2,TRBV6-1,CASRAGTVNTGELFF,TGTGCCAGCAGGGCCGGGACAGTGAACACCGGGGAGCTGTTTTTT
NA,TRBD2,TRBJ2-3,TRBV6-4,CASSVVSGSSDTQYF,TGTGCCAGCAGTGTGGTTAGCGGGAGCTCAGATACGCAGTATTTT
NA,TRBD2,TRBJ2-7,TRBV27,CASSSSGRFSYEQYF,TGTGCCAGCAGTTCCAGCGGGAGGTTCTCCTACGAGCAGTACTTC
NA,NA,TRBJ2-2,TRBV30,CAWSGGTQNIELFF,TGTGCCTGGAGTGGGGGCACGCAAAATATAGAGCTGTTTTTT
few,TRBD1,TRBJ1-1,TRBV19,CASSWAGGVSNTEAFF,TGTGCCAGTAGTTGGGCAGGGGGTGTTTCGAACACTGAAGCTTTCTTT
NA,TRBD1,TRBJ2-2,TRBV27,CASRGQGNFIGELFF,TGTGCCAGCCGGGGACAGGGAAATTTTATCGGGGAGCTGTTTTTT
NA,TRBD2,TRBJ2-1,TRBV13,CASSLEGGPYNEQFF,TGTGCCAGCAGCTTAGAGGGAGGGCCCTACAATGAGCAGTTCTTC
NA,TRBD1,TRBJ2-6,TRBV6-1,CASSLGGAGANVLTF,TGTGCCAGCAGTCTAGGGGGCGCTGGGGCCAACGTCCTGACTTTC
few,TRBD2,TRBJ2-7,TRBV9,CASSTVAGGVYEQYF,TGTGCCAGCAGCACCGTAGCGGGTGGGGTCTACGAGCAGTACTTC
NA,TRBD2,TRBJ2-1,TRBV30,CAGRLAGEVEQFF,TGTGCCGGCCGACTAGCGGGAGAGGTTGAGCAGTTCTTC
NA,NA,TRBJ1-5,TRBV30,CAWSPRGSNQPQHF,TGTGCCTGGAGTCCCCGGGGTAGCAATCAGCCCCAGCATTTT